This entry lists 25 T cell receptor beta chains sequenced from one sample in a study of beta chain features in type 1 diabetes. Whole-study results and caveats: In all four CD4+ subsets, TCRB CDR3 length was significantly, moderately reduced in type 1 diabetes.

Expressed TCRB transcripts got sequenced, as all isolated RNA was reverse transcribed. The protocol was immunoSEQ multiplex PCR, while the TCRdb copy is restricted to in-frame clones and leaves out a portion. The table shows some 660,000 clones, with more than 13% occurring only once. Their target antigens are unknown. The sequenced sample was naive CD4+ T cells from blood. The receptors were gathered from a man aged 18-30 years with type 1 diabetes.

In this sample, this clone turned up a few times. V is TRBV28 and J is TRBJ1-2; possible D gene TRBD1, 5 bases. CDR1 and CDR2 (germline): MDHEN, SYDVKM. The CDR3 is 14 amino acids. V gave up 7 bases and J gave up 0 bases, with 12 bases separating them. The CDR3 loop is CASTQGRANYGYTF. CDR3 nucleotide sequence: TGTGCCAGCACCCAGGGACGGGCTAACTATGGCTACACCTTC.

The gene calls are TRBV28 and TRBJ2-1; 8 nucleotides align to TRBD1. The germline V gene encodes CDR1 MDHEN and CDR2 SYDVKM. CDR3 size: 14 residues. With V trimmed by 4 bases and J by 5 bases, 4 bases remained unmatched. For the CDR3, the DNA is TGTGCCAGCAGTTCAGGACAGGGTCACAATGAGCAGTTCTTC. It specifies CASSSGQGHNEQFF.

This clone was observed a few times. This chain joins TRBV5-1 and TRBJ2-7, with a possible D match to TRBD1 (6 bases). Between the trimmed V and J ends, which lost 4 bases and 3 bases, there was a span of 11 bases. Germline lookup yields CDR1 SGHRS and CDR2 YFSETQ. This CDR3 is 13 amino acids long. In DNA, the CDR3 is TGCGCCAGCAGCGAAGCGACAGGCTACGAGCAGTACTTC. Protein product: CASSEATGYEQYF.

The chain combines TRBV4-2 with TRBJ2-7; D gene uncertain. Trimming cost V 1 base and J 2 bases, with 12 bases left between them. Germline-derived CDR1 and CDR2 are LGHNA and YNFKEQ. The CDR3 totals 15 residues. The CDR3 DNA reads as TGTGCCAGCAGCCAAGGTGGGCAGAGCACCTACGAGCAGTACTTC. Translated, it gives CASSQGGQSTYEQYF.

This clone was picked up a small number of times. V usage is TRBV27 and J usage is TRBJ2-1, with no clear D. The germline V gene encodes CDR1 MNHEY and CDR2 SMNVEV (reference sequence). This CDR3 has 15 amino acids. Trimming shortened V by 1 base and J by 4 bases, and 11 bases separated the two germline ends. The CDR3: CASSLFGRGYNEQFF. For the CDR3, the DNA is TGTGCCAGCAGTTTATTCGGGCGCGGTTACAATGAGCAGTTCTTC.

Details on this clone: Other DNA sequences in this sample translate to the same CDR3. The genes are TRBV5-6 and TRBJ2-7; TRBD2 is a possible D gene (5 bases). This CDR3 region has 14 residues. Trimming took off 2 bases at V and 1 base at J, with 10 bases between the two ends. Germline CDR1 and CDR2: SGHDT and YYEEEE. CDR3 sequence reads: CASSFRRVSYEQYF. The DNA for the CDR3 is TGTGCCAGCAGCTTTAGGCGGGTATCCTACGAGCAGTACTTC.

This clone turned up a few times. This chain connects TRBV4-2 to TRBJ1-2, with unresolved D. Germline assignment: CDR1 LGHNA and CDR2 YNFKEQ. V lost 4 bases to trimming and J lost 1 base, with 10 bases between them. This CDR3 region has 14 residues. CDR3 sequence reads: CASSPLRGNYGYTF. The CDR3 DNA reads as TGTGCCAGCAGCCCCCTGCGGGGTAACTATGGCTACACCTTC.

This rearrangement joins TRBV7-2 to TRBJ2-1; 13 bases are shared with TRBD2. The CDR3 runs 16 residues. The germline gives CDR1 SGHTA, CDR2 FQGNSA. The V and J ends lost 3 bases and 5 bases, in that order; junction bases with no gene match: 4. Here the CDR3 reads CASSFGGTSGDNEQFF. CDR3 DNA: TGTGCCAGCAGCTTCGGCGGGACTAGCGGGGACAATGAGCAGTTCTTC.

This clone was seen only once. The chain combines TRBV9 with TRBJ1-4, with a possible D match to TRBD1 (5 bases). The V end lost 3 bases, the J end lost 0 bases, and 9 bases lay between the germline ends. The CDR3 contains 15 residues. Germline assignment: CDR1 SGDLS and CDR2 YYNGEE. In nucleotides, the CDR3 is TGTGCCAGCAGCGCGGACATTTCAACTAATGAAAAACTGTTTTTT. Its protein product is CASSADISTNEKLFF.

The chain carries TRBV30 and TRBJ1-5, with D tentatively TRBD1 (5 bases). V was clipped by 6 bases and J by 3 bases, with 15 bases between them. Germline V gives CDR1 GTSNPN, CDR2 SVGIG (reference sequence). The CDR3 is 14 residues long. The CDR3 reads CACGGDGINQPQHF. The CDR3 bases are TGTGCCTGCGGGGGTGACGGTATCAATCAGCCCCAGCATTTT.

The genes are TRBV13 and TRBJ2-5, with D uncertain. The germline V gene has CDR1 PRHDT and CDR2 FYEKMQ (reference sequence). Between the trimmed V and J ends, which lost 5 bases and 5 bases, there was a span of 15 bases. This CDR3 spans 14 amino acids. The CDR3 DNA reads as TGTGCCAGCAGCGGGTGGTTGACGTCCGAGACCCAGTACTTC. Translated: CASSGWLTSETQYF.

This chain connects TRBV30 to TRBJ2-5; possibly TRBD1 for D (6 bases). Germline CDR1 reads GTSNPN; CDR2 reads SVGIG (reference sequence). Trimming left V 1 base short and J 2 bases short, with 17 bases between. The length of the CDR3 is 16 residues. CDR3 bases: TGTGCCTGGAGTGGATTACCGGGACAAAGGCAAGAGACCCAGTACTTC. Its translation is CAWSGLPGQRQETQYF.

The genes are TRBV30 and TRBJ2-5, with TRBD2 identical over 8 bases. Germline CDR1 is GTSNPN and CDR2 is SVGIG (reference sequence). The CDR3 sequence is 14 residues long. V was clipped by 0 bases and J by 4 bases; unmatched bases: 4. The DNA for the CDR3 is TGTGCCTGGAGTGTAGGAGGGACTAGAGAGACCCAGTACTTC. It specifies CAWSVGGTRETQYF.

The gene calls are TRBV7-9 and TRBJ1-6; 7 bases fit TRBD1. V lost 5 bases to trimming and J lost 7 bases; unmatched junction nucleotides: 2. Germline CDR1 is SEHNR and CDR2 is FQNEAQ (reference sequence). The CDR3 is 13 amino acids. The CDR3 is CASSLGQNSPLHF. DNA for the CDR3: TGTGCCAGCAGCCTGGGACAGAATTCACCCCTCCACTTT.

There are a few counts of this clone. This sequence joins TRBV4-2 and TRBJ1-2; perhaps TRBD1 as D (6 bases). The CDR3 length is 12 residues. Trimming left V 3 bases short and J 7 bases short, with 9 bases between. The germline CDR1 and CDR2 sequences are LGHNA and YNFKEQ. The CDR3, as DNA: TGTGCCAGCAGCCACGACAGGTCTGGCTACACCTTC. Translated: CASSHDRSGYTF.

This clone showed up just a few times. The V and J genes are TRBV5-1 and TRBJ2-7; 8 bases are a match to TRBD1. The length of the CDR3 is 14 residues. CDR1 and CDR2 (germline): SGHRS, YFSETQ. Trimming removed 3 bases from V and 7 bases from J; junction bases left unmatched: 9. CDR3 sequence (DNA): TGCGCCAGCAGCTCTGCAGGGGGCCTCTGGGAGCAGTACTTC. This gives the protein CASSSAGGLWEQYF.

This chain links TRBV7-9 with TRBJ2-3; 14 bases map to TRBD2. Germline V lookup: CDR1 SEHNR, CDR2 FQNEAQ (reference sequence). The CDR3 length is 18 residues. V lost 2 bases and J lost 1; bases outside the gene matches: 5. This chain's CDR3 is CASSLPGLAGDGTDTQYF. The CDR3 DNA reads TGTGCCAGCAGCTTACCGGGACTAGCGGGAGATGGCACAGATACGCAGTATTTT.

J is TRBJ1-2 and V is TRBV25-1; 10 nucleotides line up with TRBD1. V lost 4 bases, J lost 7 bases, and 9 bases stayed unmatched. The length of the CDR3 is 15 residues. Germline loops: CDR1 MGHDK, CDR2 SYGVNS. The CDR3: CASSAPDRGNPGYTF. CDR3 in DNA: TGTGCCAGCAGTGCTCCGGACAGGGGGAATCCTGGCTACACCTTC.

This clone was detected a few times. The gene calls are TRBV30 and TRBJ1-1; no definite D call. The germline V and J ends were trimmed by 0 bases and 4 bases, with 21 bases remaining between them. The CDR3 totals 17 residues. Germline lookup yields CDR1 GTSNPN and CDR2 SVGIG (reference sequence). Here the CDR3 DNA reads TGTGCCTGGAGTGTTCTCCGGACGGTCCCCGGAACCACTGAAGCTTTCTTT. It is translated as CAWSVLRTVPGTTEAFF.

The gene calls are TRBV28 and TRBJ2-7, with 8 nucleotides matching TRBD1. The germline CDR1 and CDR2 sequences are MDHEN and SYDVKM. CDR3 length equals 14 residues. The J segment lost 3 bases and the V segment lost 7 bases, leaving 8 bases of the junction unmatched. This CDR3 reads CASTRTGTFYEQYF. The CDR3 DNA follows: TGTGCCAGCACCCGGACAGGGACCTTCTACGAGCAGTACTTC.

The V call is TRBV15, the J call TRBJ1-1; TRBD1 agrees at 8 bases. CDR3 length: 18 amino acids. V lost 5 bases and J lost 4; bases outside the gene matches: 18. Germline assignment: CDR1 LNHNV and CDR2 YYDKDF (reference sequence). CDR3 residues: CATSGRDRLIKVATEAFF. For the CDR3, the DNA is TGTGCCACCAGCGGCCGGGACAGGTTGATTAAGGTGGCCACTGAAGCTTTCTTT.

Note on this clone: One end of the junction is discordant with germline, which a read error may explain. The chain couples TRBV6-1 to TRBJ2-3; D not resolved. Germline V CDR1 and CDR2: MNHNS, SASEGT. CDR3 length: 14 residues. The CDR3 DNA follows: TGTGCCAGCAGGGAAGCAACGCACCATTCTAGGGAGTATTTT. It is translated as CASREATHHSREYF.

This chain links TRBV5-1 with TRBJ1-1; 10 positions agree with TRBD1. V lost 7 bases to trimming and J lost 5 bases; unmatched junction nucleotides: 8. The length of the CDR3 is 14 residues. Germline-derived CDR1 and CDR2 are SGHRS and YFSETQ. CDR3 amino acids: CASGELDRGTEAFF. The CDR3 coding sequence is TGCGCCAGCGGCGAGCTGGACAGGGGGACTGAAGCTTTCTTT.

J is TRBJ1-5 and V is TRBV5-1; perhaps TRBD1 as D (5 bases). With 6 bases removed from V and 1 base from J, the gap between germline ends came to 8 bases. Germline V gene lookup returns CDR1 SGHRS and CDR2 YFSETQ. The CDR3 is made up of 13 amino acids. The CDR3 sequence is CASTHRSNQPQHF. The CDR3 DNA follows: TGCGCCAGCACCCACAGGAGCAATCAGCCCCAGCATTTT.

This rearrangement joins TRBV18 to TRBJ2-1, with no clear D. Trimming shortened V by 1 base and J by 5 bases, and 6 bases separated the two germline ends. There are 13 residues in the CDR3. Germline lookup yields CDR1 KGHSH and CDR2 LQKENI. The CDR3 reads CASSPRQDNEQFF. In DNA, the CDR3 is TGTGCCAGCTCACCACGCCAGGACAATGAGCAGTTCTTC.